Listed below are T cell receptor beta chains from one sample, sequenced in a study of T cells in Graves' hyperthyroidism and ophthalmopathy. TCRdb used MiXCR to reprocess the multiplex PCR reads, holding one entry per CDR3 protein. The sample gives 300,000 to 450,000 distinct CDR3 sequences, about 25% of which show up once; roughly 80% is in the top ten. Material: blood. These receptors were taken from a man in his forties or fifties with Graves' hyperthyroidism. Each CDR3 is given with its conserved first and last residue.

J,V,CDR3
TRBJ2-2,TRBV11-2,CASSLEQVAGADTGELFF
TRBJ2-1,TRBV18,CASSPGQGFYNEQFF
TRBJ2-1,TRBV12-3/TRBV12-4,CASSSGTSGSIEQFF
TRBJ2-7,TRBV12-5,CASASAVYEQYF
TRBJ2-3,TRBV5-1,CASSLRGEGTDTQYF
TRBJ1-1,TRBV9,CASSARPSNTEAFF
TRBJ2-7,TRBV15,CATSRDLGAPYEQYF
TRBJ1-1,TRBV29-1,CSVEASLGRRNTEAFF
TRBJ2-5,TRBV15,CATSRGETGRGETQYF
TRBJ2-5,TRBV12-3/TRBV12-4,CASSWSSFQETQYF
TRBJ2-7,TRBV20-1,CSATSGSRYEQYF
TRBJ2-1,TRBV7-3,CASSLTFTSGRVPNNEQFF
TRBJ2-5,TRBV19,CASSIAREETQYF
TRBJ2-5,TRBV5-5,CASRLESSSKETQYF
TRBJ2-4,TRBV28,CASSLAGGAPAKNIQYF